These 28 T cell receptor beta chains came from one sample sequenced in a study of blood T cell repertoires in COVID-19. Sequencing was performed with immunoSEQ multiplex PCR; in TCRdb, only in-frame clones are kept and a portion is missing. The sample lists tens of thousands of clones; roughly 86% were seen once. Material: peripheral blood. These receptors all stem from a man aged 40-49 years with COVID-19, enrolled during active disease.

In nucleotides, the CDR3 is TGTGCCAGCAGTGAAAGGCAGGCGAATGAGCAGTTCTTC. The encoded protein is CASSERQANEQFF. V gene TRBV6-1 combines with J gene TRBJ2-1; no clear D. The V end was cut by 2 bases, the J end by 7 bases, with 9 bases between. The CDR3 contains 13 residues. The germline V gene has CDR1 MNHNS and CDR2 SASEGT.

V and J are TRBV19 and TRBJ2-5, with a tentative D call TRBD1 (6 bases). CDR3 size: 15 residues. Between the trimmed V and J ends, which lost 5 bases and 1 base, there was a span of 14 bases. Germline CDR1 and CDR2: LNHDA and SQIVND (reference sequence). CDR3 sequence: CASSAPQGSQETQYF. CDR3 nucleotide sequence: TGTGCCAGTAGTGCCCCACAGGGATCCCAAGAGACCCAGTACTTC.

The V and J genes are TRBV7-8 and TRBJ1-4; 7 nucleotides match TRBD1. CDR3 length: 15 residues. Germline CDR1 SGHVS, CDR2 FQNEAQ. After removal of 0 bases from V and 2 bases from J, the junction contained 0 bases not matched to a gene. CDR3 amino acids: CASSLAGQTNEKLFF. The CDR3 DNA reads TGTGCCAGCAGCTTAGCGGGACAGACTAATGAAAAACTGTTTTTT.

V and J are TRBV5-1 and TRBJ2-5; no reliable D call. Trimming left V 0 bases short and J 1 base short, with 7 bases between. The germline V gene has CDR1 SGHRS and CDR2 YFSETQ. The CDR3 consists of 14 residues. CDR3: CASSLGPFQETQYF. The CDR3, as DNA: TGCGCCAGCAGCTTGGGTCCTTTCCAAGAGACCCAGTACTTC.

The rearrangement links TRBV25-1 to TRBJ2-3; D not resolved. The CDR3 spans 13 residues. V was trimmed by 3 bases and J by 0 bases, leaving 4 bases between them. CDR1 is MGHDK, CDR2 SYGVNS, per germline. The CDR3 DNA follows: TGTGCCAGCAGTGACGTAAGCACAGATACGCAGTATTTT. Protein: CASSDVSTDTQYF.

This chain links TRBV2 with TRBJ1-6; TRBD1 agrees at 8 bases. Losses at the gene ends were 1 base for V and 4 bases for J; bases not matched to a gene: 0. Looked up from germline, CDR1 is SNHLY and CDR2 is FYNNEI. CDR3 length equals 15 residues. CDR3 sequence reads: CASSEGTGYNSPLHF. CDR3 nucleotide sequence: TGTGCCAGCAGTGAAGGGACAGGGTATAATTCACCCCTCCACTTT.

This chain connects TRBV12-3 or TRBV12-4 to TRBJ2-1, with a weak D call TRBD2 (5 bases). The CDR3 runs to 13 residues. V was pared by 5 bases and J by 5 bases, with 10 bases between. The CDR3 DNA reads as TGTGCCAGCAGTGGGGAGAGGAACAATGAGCAGTTCTTC. Protein: CASSGERNNEQFF.

This clone was seen only a few times. The chain carries TRBV18 and TRBJ1-6, with TRBD1 as a possible D gene (5 bases). With 0 bases removed from V and 5 bases from J, the gap between germline ends came to 8 bases. The CDR3 is 15 residues long. Germline CDR1 KGHSH, CDR2 LQKENI. The CDR3 DNA sequence: TGTGCCAGCTCACCACCGGGGGGGAATAATTCACCCCTCCACTTT. It encodes CASSPPGGNNSPLHF.

This clone was detected only a few times. The V and J genes are TRBV4-2 and TRBJ2-1; 9 bases map to TRBD2. J was trimmed by 8 bases and V by 0 bases; bases with no gene match: 14. The CDR3 is 18 amino acids. Germline V gene lookup returns CDR1 LGHNA and CDR2 YNFKEQ. The CDR3 region is CASSQEKIAGVTVDEQFF. CDR3 in DNA: TGTGCCAGCAGCCAAGAGAAGATAGCGGGAGTTACGGTGGATGAGCAGTTCTTC.

The V call is TRBV19, the J call TRBJ2-4, with TRBD2 as a possible D gene (5 bases). Deletions cut 7 bases from V and 3 bases from J, with 13 bases between. The germline gives CDR1 LNHDA, CDR2 SQIVND (reference sequence). CDR3 length: 14 residues. The CDR3 sequence is CASMGAWDKNIQYF. CDR3 nucleotides: TGTGCCAGTATGGGAGCGTGGGACAAAAACATTCAGTACTTC.

This clone was seen a handful of times. The rearrangement joins TRBV6-6 to TRBJ1-1, with D perhaps TRBD1 (6 bases). The germline gives CDR1 MNHNY, CDR2 SVGAGI (reference sequence). This CDR3 is 15 amino acids long. Trimming shortened V by 5 bases and J by 1 base, and 14 bases separated the two germline ends. The CDR3: CASSPPGTQNTEAFF. The CDR3 DNA is TGTGCCAGCAGTCCCCCCGGGACACAGAACACTGAAGCTTTCTTT.

V usage is TRBV12-3 or TRBV12-4 and J usage is TRBJ1-6; TRBD1 aligns across 7 bases. V was pared by 8 bases and J by 6 bases, with 1 base of the junction left unmatched. The CDR3 has 12 amino acids. CDR3 in DNA: TGTGCCAGCCGGGACAGTAATTCACCCCTCCACTTT. Its translation: CASRDSNSPLHF.

J is TRBJ2-7 and V is TRBV7-8; TRBD2 aligns across 8 bases. Germline V lookup: CDR1 SGHVS, CDR2 FQNEAQ. The CDR3 sequence is 15 residues long. Unmatched junction bases numbered 7, after V lost 4 bases and J lost 2 bases. This CDR3 reads CASSSSSGFTYEQYF. CDR3 sequence (DNA): TGTGCCAGCAGCTCCTCTAGCGGGTTCACCTACGAGCAGTACTTC.

The chain couples TRBV9 to TRBJ2-7, with D perhaps TRBD2 (7 bases). The CDR3 has 14 amino acids. Between the trimmed V and J ends, which lost 0 bases and 5 bases, there was a span of 12 bases. Germline values: CDR1 SGDLS, CDR2 YYNGEE. The CDR3 sequence is CASSVARGGHEQYF. The DNA of the CDR3 is TGTGCCAGCAGCGTAGCGAGGGGGGGCCACGAGCAGTACTTC.

This clone was recorded a few times. The V gene is TRBV27, the J gene TRBJ2-7; 8 bases are a match to TRBD1. The ends lost 3 bases at V and 2 bases at J; junction bases unmatched: 3. This CDR3 contains 14 residues. Germline V gene data show CDR1 as MNHEY and CDR2 as SMNVEV (reference sequence). CDR3 loop: CASSFWDRPYEQYF. The CDR3 DNA follows: TGTGCCAGCAGTTTTTGGGACAGGCCCTACGAGCAGTACTTC.

This clone was counted once. This rearrangement joins TRBV25-1 to TRBJ1-6, with 8 positions matching TRBD1. V dropped 7 bases and J dropped 10; count of bases not matched to a gene: 15. This CDR3 region has 16 residues. Germline V gene lookup returns CDR1 MGHDK and CDR2 SYGVNS. This chain's CDR3 is CASTLGGTGGMSPLHF. In DNA, the CDR3 is TGTGCCAGCACCTTGGGGGGAACAGGGGGAATGTCACCCCTCCACTTT.

This clone has more than one count but fewer than ten. The chain carries TRBV28 and TRBJ2-2, with 10 bases lining up with TRBD1. The trim removed 8 bases at V and 6 bases at J, leaving 12 bases unmatched. The CDR3 totals 16 residues. Germline-derived CDR1 and CDR2 are MDHEN and SYDVKM. CDR3 nucleotide sequence: TGTGCCAGCCAGAGACCGGGACAGGGGTTAGCCGGGGAGCTGTTTTTT. This translates into CASQRPGQGLAGELFF.

The V and J genes are TRBV4-1 and TRBJ2-1, with D possibly TRBD1 on 6 matching bases. This CDR3 comprises 13 residues. CDR1 and CDR2 (germline): MGHRA, YSYEKL. V shed 0 bases and J shed 8 bases, with 8 bases lying between them. CDR3 coding DNA: TGCGCCAGCAGCCAAGAACAGGGTTATGAGCAGTTCTTC. Encoded protein: CASSQEQGYEQFF.

The chain links TRBV21-1 to TRBJ2-1; the D call in the table, TRBD2, was not verified against the DNA. TRBV21-1 represents a pseudogene. This CDR3 has 18 residues. CDR3 DNA sequence: TGTGCCAGCAACCCAGGGGAGGGGGGGCCAAGCTCCTACAATGAGCAGTTCTTC. Its protein product is CASNPGEGGPSSYNEQFF.

The rearrangement links TRBV6-9 to TRBJ1-1, with a weak D call TRBD1 (6 bases). Germline V lookup: CDR1 MNHGY, CDR2 SVAAGI. The V and J ends lost 3 bases and 4 bases respectively, with 12 bases between them. This CDR3 has 14 amino acids. The CDR3 DNA follows: TGTGCCAGCAGTTACTTGACAGGCGGCACTGAAGCTTTCTTT. It specifies CASSYLTGGTEAFF.

This chain uses TRBV5-1 with TRBJ2-1, with 10 bases aligning to TRBD2. This CDR3 has 14 residues. The germline V gene encodes CDR1 SGHRS and CDR2 YFSETQ. After removal of 4 bases from V and 7 bases from J, the junction contained 5 bases not matched to a gene. The CDR3 spells CASSPTSGPNEQFF. CDR3 in DNA: TGCGCCAGCAGCCCGACTAGCGGGCCAAATGAGCAGTTCTTC.

V is TRBV24-1 and J is TRBJ1-2, with D perhaps TRBD1 (5 bases). The CDR3 is 14 amino acids. Germline V CDR1 and CDR2: KGHDR, SFDVKD. V lost 4 bases and J 7 bases, leaving 15 bases between the germline ends. CDR3 region: CATSDPSLGLGYTF. For the CDR3, the DNA is TGTGCCACCAGTGACCCATCGCTGGGGCTTGGCTACACCTTC.

J is TRBJ2-1 and V is TRBV19; 7 positions agree with TRBD1. Germline V lookup: CDR1 LNHDA, CDR2 SQIVND (reference sequence). The length of the CDR3 is 15 residues. V shed 8 bases, J shed 7 bases, and the junction held 14 bases outside the gene matches. This CDR3 is CASETRRQGTNEQFF. The CDR3 DNA follows: TGTGCCAGTGAGACCCGAAGACAGGGTACGAATGAGCAGTTCTTC. Combining the CDR3 with reference TRBV19 and TRBJ2-1 gives the whole variable domain DGGITQSPKYLFRKEGQNVTLSCEQNLNHDAMYWYRQDPGQGLRLIYYSQIVNDFQKGDIAEGYSVSREKKESFPLTVTSAQKNPTAFYLCASETRRQGTNEQFFGPGTRLTVL.

The chain joins TRBV6-6 to TRBJ2-3; TRBD1 matches at 8 bases. V gave up 6 bases and J gave up 2 bases; unmatched junction bases: 4. Per germline, CDR1 MNHNY and CDR2 SVGAGI (reference sequence). The CDR3 is made up of 14 amino acids. CDR3 in amino acids: CASSLDRATDTQYF. CDR3 sequence (DNA): TGTGCCAGCAGCTTGGACAGGGCCACAGATACGCAGTATTTT.

The V and J genes are TRBV27 and TRBJ1-5; no reliable D call. Germline CDR1 reads MNHEY; CDR2 reads SMNVEV (reference sequence). Deletions cut 6 bases from V and 0 bases from J, with 9 bases between. CDR3 length equals 14 residues. The CDR3 DNA reads TGTGCCAGCAGGGGAGGTAATAGCAATCAGCCCCAGCATTTT. Protein product: CASRGGNSNQPQHF.

In this sample, this clone turned up a few times. The chain uses TRBV2 and TRBJ2-7, with D perhaps matching TRBD1 (5 bases). V was trimmed by 6 bases and J by 2 bases, leaving 8 bases between them. The CDR3 length is 12 residues. In germline, CDR1 is SNHLY, CDR2 FYNNEI. CDR3 loop: CASSGQAYEQYF. The CDR3 nucleotides are TGTGCCAGCAGCGGACAAGCCTACGAGCAGTACTTC. The variable domain in full, completed from reference TRBV2 and TRBJ2-7, reads EPEVTQTPSHQVTQMGQEVILRCVPISNHLYFYWYRQILGQKVEFLVSFYNNEISEKSEIFDDQFSVERPDGSNFTLKIRSTKLEDSAMYFCASSGQAYEQYFGPGTRLTVT.

This chain joins TRBV16 and TRBJ2-6, with 9 bases fitting TRBD2. The CDR3 runs 15 residues. Per germline, CDR1 KGHSY and CDR2 FQNENV. With V trimmed by 4 bases and J by 7 bases, 5 bases remained unmatched. DNA for the CDR3: TGTGCCAGCAGCCGGGCGGGGGGGCCCGCCAACGTCCTGACTTTC. Encoded protein: CASSRAGGPANVLTF.

CDR3 amino acids: CASSLRGREGEQYF. CDR3 bases: TGTGCCAGCAGCTTAAGAGGGAGAGAGGGCGAGCAGTACTTC. The chain joins TRBV13 to TRBJ2-7; D possibly corresponds to TRBD2 (5 bases). The CDR3 is 14 residues long. The germline CDR1 and CDR2 sequences are PRHDT and FYEKMQ (reference sequence). Trimming shortened V by 2 bases and J by 6 bases, and 14 bases separated the two germline ends.